This T cell receptor beta chain was sequenced during a study of T-cell memory formation after mild COVID-19. The overall study: TCR clustering was largely donor specific. Overall study results and limits: Cross-reactive memory seemingly joined, as some responding clones were found in pre-infection memory.

5'RACE with constant-segment primers yielded barcoded, UMI-tagged TCR alpha and TCR beta cDNA libraries. TCRdb independently ran MiXCR on the 5' RACE reads; one entry per CDR3 protein. The data show roughly 110,000 distinct CDR3 sequences, approximately 14% seen once. This clonotype has at least ten counts. Its matching antigen is unknown. This sequence was found in a man aged 18 to 30 who had mild COVID-19 (a few samples of this study predate the infection). Cell type and time point are not known. The material sequenced was PBMCs or a T cell subset sorted from them (not recorded which).

The CDR3 nucleotides are TGTGCCAGCAGTTTGTCCAACAGGGGCCACGAGCAGTACTTC. It specifies CASSLSNRGHEQYF. The chain carries TRBV6-5 and TRBJ2-7, with 7 nucleotides matching TRBD1. Trimming cost V 4 bases and J 5 bases; bases outside gene matches: 8. CDR1 MNHEY and CDR2 SVGAGI come from the germline V gene. CDR3 length equals 14 residues.